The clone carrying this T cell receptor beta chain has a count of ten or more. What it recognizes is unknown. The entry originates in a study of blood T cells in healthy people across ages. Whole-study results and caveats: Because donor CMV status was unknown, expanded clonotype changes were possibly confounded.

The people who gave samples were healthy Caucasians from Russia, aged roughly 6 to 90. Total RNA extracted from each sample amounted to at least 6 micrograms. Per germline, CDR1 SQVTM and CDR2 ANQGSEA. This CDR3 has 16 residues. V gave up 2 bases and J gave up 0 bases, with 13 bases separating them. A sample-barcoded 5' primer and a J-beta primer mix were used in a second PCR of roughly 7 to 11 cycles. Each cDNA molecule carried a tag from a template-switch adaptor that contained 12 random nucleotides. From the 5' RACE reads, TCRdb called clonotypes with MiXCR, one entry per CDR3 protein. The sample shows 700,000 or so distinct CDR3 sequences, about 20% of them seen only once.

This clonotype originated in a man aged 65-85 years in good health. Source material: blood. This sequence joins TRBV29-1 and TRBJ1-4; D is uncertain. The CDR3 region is CSVETGPAATNEKLFF. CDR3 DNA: TGCAGCGTTGAAACCGGGCCCGCGGCAACTAATGAAAAACTGTTTTTT.